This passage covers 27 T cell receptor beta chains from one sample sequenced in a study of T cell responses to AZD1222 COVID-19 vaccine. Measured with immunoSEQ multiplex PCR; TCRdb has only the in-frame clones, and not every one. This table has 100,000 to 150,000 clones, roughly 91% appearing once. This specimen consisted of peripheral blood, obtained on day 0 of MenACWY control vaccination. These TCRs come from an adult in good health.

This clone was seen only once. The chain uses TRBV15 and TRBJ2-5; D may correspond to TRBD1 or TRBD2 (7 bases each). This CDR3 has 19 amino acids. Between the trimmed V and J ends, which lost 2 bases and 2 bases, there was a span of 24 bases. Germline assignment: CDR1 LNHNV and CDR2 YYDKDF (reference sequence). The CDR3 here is CATSRIPSGGAPRQETQYF. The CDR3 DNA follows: TGTGCCACCAGCAGAATACCGTCAGGGGGGGCCCCACGGCAAGAGACCCAGTACTTC. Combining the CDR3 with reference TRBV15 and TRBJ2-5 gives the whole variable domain DAMVIQNPRYQVTQFGKPVTLSCSQTLNHNVMYWYQQKSSQAPKLLFHYYDKDFNNEADTPDNFQSRRPNTSFCFLDIRSPGLGDTAMYLCATSRIPSGGAPRQETQYFGPGTRLLVL.

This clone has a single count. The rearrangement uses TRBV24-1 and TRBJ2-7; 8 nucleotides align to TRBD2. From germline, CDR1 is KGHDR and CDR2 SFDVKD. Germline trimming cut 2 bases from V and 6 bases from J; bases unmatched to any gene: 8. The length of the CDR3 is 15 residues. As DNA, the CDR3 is TGTGCCACCAGTGATTCCGGGACTAGTCATGGCGAGCAGTACTTC. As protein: CATSDSGTSHGEQYF.

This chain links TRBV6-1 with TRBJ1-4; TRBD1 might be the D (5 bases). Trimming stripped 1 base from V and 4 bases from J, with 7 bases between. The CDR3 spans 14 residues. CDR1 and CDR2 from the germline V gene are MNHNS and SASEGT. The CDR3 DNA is TGTGCCAGCAGTGAAGACAGGCTTAATGAAAAACTGTTTTTT. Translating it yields CASSEDRLNEKLFF.

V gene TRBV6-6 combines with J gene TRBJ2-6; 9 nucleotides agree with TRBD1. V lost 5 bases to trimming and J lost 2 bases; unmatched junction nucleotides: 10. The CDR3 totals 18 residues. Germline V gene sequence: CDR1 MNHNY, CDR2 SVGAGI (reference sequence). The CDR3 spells CASSLLGQGSAGANVLTF. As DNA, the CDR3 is TGTGCCAGCAGTCTATTGGGACAGGGTAGCGCTGGGGCCAACGTCCTGACTTTC.

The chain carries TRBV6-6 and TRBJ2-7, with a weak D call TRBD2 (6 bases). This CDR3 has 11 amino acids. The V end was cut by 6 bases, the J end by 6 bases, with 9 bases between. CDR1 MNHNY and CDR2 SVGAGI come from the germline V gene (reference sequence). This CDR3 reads CASSHGGEQYF. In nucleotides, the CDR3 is TGTGCCAGCAGCCACGGGGGCGAGCAGTACTTC.

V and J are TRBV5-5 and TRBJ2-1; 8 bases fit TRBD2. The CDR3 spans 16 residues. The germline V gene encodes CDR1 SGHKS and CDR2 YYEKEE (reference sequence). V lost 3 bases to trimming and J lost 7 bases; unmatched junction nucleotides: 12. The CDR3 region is CASSSNLAGASNEQFF. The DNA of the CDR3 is TGTGCCAGCAGCTCCAACCTAGCGGGCGCATCAAATGAGCAGTTCTTC.

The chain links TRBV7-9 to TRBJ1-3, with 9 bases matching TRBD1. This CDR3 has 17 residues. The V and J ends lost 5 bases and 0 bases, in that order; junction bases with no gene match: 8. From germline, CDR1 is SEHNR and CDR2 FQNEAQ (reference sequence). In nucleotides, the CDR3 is TGTGCCAGCAGCCAAGGGGGACAGGGTCACTCTGGAAACACCATATATTTT. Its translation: CASSQGGQGHSGNTIYF.

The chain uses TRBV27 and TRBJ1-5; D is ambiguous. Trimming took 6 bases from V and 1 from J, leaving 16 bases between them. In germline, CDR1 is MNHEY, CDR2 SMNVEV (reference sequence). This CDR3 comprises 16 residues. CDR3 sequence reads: CASSRTVQKSNQPQHF. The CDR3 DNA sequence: TGTGCCAGCAGCCGAACAGTGCAAAAGAGCAATCAGCCCCAGCATTTT.

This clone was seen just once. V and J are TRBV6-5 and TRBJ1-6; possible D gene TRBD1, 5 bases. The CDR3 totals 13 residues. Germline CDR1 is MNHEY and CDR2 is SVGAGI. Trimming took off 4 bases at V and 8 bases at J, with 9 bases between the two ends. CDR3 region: CASSSRADSPLHF. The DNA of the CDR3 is TGTGCCAGCAGTTCCAGGGCGGATTCACCCCTCCACTTT.

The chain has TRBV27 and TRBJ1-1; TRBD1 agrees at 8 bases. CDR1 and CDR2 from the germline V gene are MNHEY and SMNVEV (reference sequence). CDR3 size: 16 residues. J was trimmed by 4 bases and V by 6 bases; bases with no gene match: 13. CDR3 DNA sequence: TGTGCCAGCAGCCGACCTCGGACAGGGCCGGGCACTGAAGCTTTCTTT. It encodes CASSRPRTGPGTEAFF.

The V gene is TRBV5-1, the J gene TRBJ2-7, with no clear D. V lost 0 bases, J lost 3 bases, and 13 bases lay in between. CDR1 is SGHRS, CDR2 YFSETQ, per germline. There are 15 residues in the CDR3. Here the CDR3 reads CASSLEAGLFYEQYF. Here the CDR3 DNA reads TGCGCCAGCAGCTTGGAGGCAGGCCTCTTCTACGAGCAGTACTTC.

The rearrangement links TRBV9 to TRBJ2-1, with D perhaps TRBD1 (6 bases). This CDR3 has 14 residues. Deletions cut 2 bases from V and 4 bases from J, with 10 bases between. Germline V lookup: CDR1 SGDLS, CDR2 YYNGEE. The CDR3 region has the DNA TGTGCCAGCAGCGTGGGCCAGGGGTACAATGAGCAGTTCTTC. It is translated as CASSVGQGYNEQFF.

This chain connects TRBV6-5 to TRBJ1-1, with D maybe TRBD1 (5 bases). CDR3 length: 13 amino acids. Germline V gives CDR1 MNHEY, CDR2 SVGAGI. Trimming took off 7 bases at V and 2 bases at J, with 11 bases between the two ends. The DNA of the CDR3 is TGTGCCAGCACTCGACAGACTAACACTGAAGCTTTCTTT. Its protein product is CASTRQTNTEAFF.

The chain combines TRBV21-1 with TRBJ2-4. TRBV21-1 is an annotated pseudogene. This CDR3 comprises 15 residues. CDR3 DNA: TGTGCCAGCAGCAAAAAAACACGCTGGGGAAACATTCAGTACTTC. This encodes CASSKKTRWGNIQYF.

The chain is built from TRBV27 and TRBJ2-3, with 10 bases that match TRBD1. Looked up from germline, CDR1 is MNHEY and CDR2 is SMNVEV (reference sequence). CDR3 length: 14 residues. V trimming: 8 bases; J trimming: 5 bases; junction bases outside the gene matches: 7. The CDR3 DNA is TGTGCCAGCGCTAATCGGGACAGGGGAGATACGCAGTATTTT. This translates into CASANRDRGDTQYF.

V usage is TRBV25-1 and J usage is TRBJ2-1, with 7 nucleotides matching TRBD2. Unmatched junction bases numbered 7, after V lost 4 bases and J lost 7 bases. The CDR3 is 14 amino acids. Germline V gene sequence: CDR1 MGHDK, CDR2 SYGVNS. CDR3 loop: CASSGLAPRNEQFF. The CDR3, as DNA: TGTGCCAGCAGTGGACTAGCTCCCCGGAATGAGCAGTTCTTC.

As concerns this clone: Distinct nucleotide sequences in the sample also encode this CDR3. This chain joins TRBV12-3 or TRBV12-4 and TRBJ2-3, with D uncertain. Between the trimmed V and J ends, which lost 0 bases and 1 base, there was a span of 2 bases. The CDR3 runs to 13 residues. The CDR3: CASSLAGTDTQYF. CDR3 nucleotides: TGTGCCAGCAGTTTAGCGGGCACAGATACGCAGTATTTT.

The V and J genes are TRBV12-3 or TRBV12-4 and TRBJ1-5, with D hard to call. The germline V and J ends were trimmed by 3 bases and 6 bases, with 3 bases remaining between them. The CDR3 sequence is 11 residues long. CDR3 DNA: TGTGCCAGCAGTTTTAGTCAGCCCCAGCATTTT. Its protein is CASSFSQPQHF.

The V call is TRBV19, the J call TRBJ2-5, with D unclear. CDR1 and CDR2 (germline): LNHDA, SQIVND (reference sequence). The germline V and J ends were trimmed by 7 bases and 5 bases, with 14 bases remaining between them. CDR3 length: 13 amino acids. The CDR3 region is CASNSYIGETQYF. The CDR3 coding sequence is TGTGCCAGTAACTCGTACATCGGGGAGACCCAGTACTTC.

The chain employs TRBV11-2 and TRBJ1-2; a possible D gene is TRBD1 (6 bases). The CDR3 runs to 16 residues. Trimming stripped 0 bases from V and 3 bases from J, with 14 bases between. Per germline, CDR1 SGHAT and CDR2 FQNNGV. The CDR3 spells CASSLEGAKGDYGYTF. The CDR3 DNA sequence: TGTGCCAGCAGCTTAGAGGGGGCCAAGGGGGACTATGGCTACACCTTC.

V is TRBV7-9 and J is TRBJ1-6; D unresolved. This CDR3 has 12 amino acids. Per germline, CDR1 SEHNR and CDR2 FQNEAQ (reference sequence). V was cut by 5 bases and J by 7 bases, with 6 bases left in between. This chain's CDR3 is CASSHSNSPLHF. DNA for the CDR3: TGTGCCAGCAGCCACTCGAATTCACCCCTCCACTTT.

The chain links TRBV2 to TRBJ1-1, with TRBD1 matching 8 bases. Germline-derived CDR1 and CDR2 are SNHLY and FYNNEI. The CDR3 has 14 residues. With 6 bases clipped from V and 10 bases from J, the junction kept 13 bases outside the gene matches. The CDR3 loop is CASRLDRGQVRAFF. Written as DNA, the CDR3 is TGTGCCAGCAGGTTAGACAGGGGCCAAGTGAGAGCTTTCTTT.

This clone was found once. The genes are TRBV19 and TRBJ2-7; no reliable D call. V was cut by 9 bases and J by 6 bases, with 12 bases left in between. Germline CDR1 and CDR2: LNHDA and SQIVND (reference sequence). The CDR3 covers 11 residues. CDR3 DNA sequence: TGTGCCAGGGACGTATTGGGCGAGCAGTACTTC. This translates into CARDVLGEQYF.

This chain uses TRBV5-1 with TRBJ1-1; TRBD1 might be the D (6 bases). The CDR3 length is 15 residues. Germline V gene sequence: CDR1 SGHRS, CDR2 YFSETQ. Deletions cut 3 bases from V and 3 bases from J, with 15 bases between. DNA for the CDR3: TGCGCCAGCAGCTCCGAGGGGGGGCTTTACACTGAAGCTTTCTTT. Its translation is CASSSEGGLYTEAFF.

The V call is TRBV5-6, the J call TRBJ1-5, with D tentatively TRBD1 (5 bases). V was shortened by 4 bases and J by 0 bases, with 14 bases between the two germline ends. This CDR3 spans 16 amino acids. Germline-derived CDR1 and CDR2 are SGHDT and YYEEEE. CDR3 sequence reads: CASSKTGIYSNQPQHF. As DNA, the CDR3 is TGTGCCAGCAGCAAAACAGGAATTTATAGCAATCAGCCCCAGCATTTT.

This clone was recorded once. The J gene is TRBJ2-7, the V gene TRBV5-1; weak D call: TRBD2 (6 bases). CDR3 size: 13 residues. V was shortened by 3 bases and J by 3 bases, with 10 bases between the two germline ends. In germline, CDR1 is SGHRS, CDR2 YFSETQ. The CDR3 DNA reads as TGCGCCAGCAGCTGGAGGGAGGACTACGAGCAGTACTTC. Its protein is CASSWREDYEQYF.

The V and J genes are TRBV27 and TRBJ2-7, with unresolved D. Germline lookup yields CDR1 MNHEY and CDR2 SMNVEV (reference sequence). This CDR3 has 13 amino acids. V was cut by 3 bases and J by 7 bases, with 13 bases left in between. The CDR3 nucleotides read TGTGCCAGCAGTTTCTCAGCCCCGGAGGAGCAGTACTTC. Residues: CASSFSAPEEQYF.